This section outlines one TCR beta chain sequence together with its context. The antigen remains unidentified. Germline and junction disagree at one end, which may indicate a read error. The data stem from a study of human T cells and chemical hapten exposure. Study overall: Upper-back patches of 0.01% DPC were read at 6 days.

Points from the study as a whole: Alopecia affected the donors, so their immune response may differ from healthy people's. Patch test score showed a positive correlation with PT1 expanded TCR counts.

The CDR3 length is 14 residues. Germline loops: CDR1 MNHEY, CDR2 SVGEGT. Time point: pre-sensitization, week 0. Treatment indicated: therapeutic diphenylcyclopropenone sensitization with weekly scalp DPC. The total RNA was obtained from whole blood that was not fractionated. TCRdb ran MiXCR on the RACE reads and lists one entry per CDR3 protein. The sample contains roughly 120,000 distinct CDR3 sequences, approximately 15% of which appear only once. The receptor comes from a woman aged 18-29 years with alopecia areata. Some clones in this sample may be carry-over from other donors' samples. The chain uses TRBV6-2 or TRBV6-3 and TRBJ1-4, with TRBD1 as a possible D gene (5 bases). Sequenced material: whole blood, taken in connection with sensitization to the hapten diphenylcyclopropenone (DPC). The CDR3 DNA follows: TGTGTCAGCAGTCGGACACCGGATAATGAAAAACTGTTTTTT. This codes for CVSSRTPDNEKLFF.